The clone carrying this T cell receptor beta chain was seen only a few times. The antigen remains undetermined. The record originates from a study of beta chain features in type 1 diabetes. General study results and limits: No resolution was reached here on whether HLA type influences TCRB rearrangement. Compared with healthy donors, patients appeared to share more similar naive, central memory and regulatory TCRB repertoires.

Expressed TCRB transcripts were sequenced, since all the RNA that had been isolated was reverse transcribed. Method: immunoSEQ multiplex PCR; TCRdb's copy keeps in-frame clones and lacks some. The data hold roughly 60,000 clones, with around three fifths observed a single time. The sequence came from a woman aged 18-29 years in good health. Sequencing used Tregs from blood.

The CDR3 sequence is CASSSQETQYF. In DNA form, the CDR3 reads TGTGCCAGCAGCTCGCAAGAGACCCAGTACTTC. V usage is TRBV7-2 and J usage is TRBJ2-5, with no clear D. The CDR3 has 11 residues. In germline, CDR1 is SGHTA, CDR2 FQGNSA. V was cut by 4 bases and J by 2 bases, with 2 bases left in between.